The clone carrying this T cell receptor beta chain was counted a few times. The V gene end was trimmed by 6 bases and the J gene end by 1 base; junction bases not matched to a gene: 7. This CDR3 contains 16 residues. TCR cDNA received a 3' ligated oligonucleotide that carried a UMI. Amplification of ligated cDNA took four PCR rounds with SP2 and nested alpha and beta constant primers. TCRdb re-derived calls from the 5' RACE reads in MiXCR, one entry per CDR3 protein. The repertoire holds about 62,000 distinct CDR3 sequences, roughly 8.1% seen once, with 19% in the top ten. The sample is drawn from a study of naive and memory T cell subsets.

This TCR came from a female donor in good health. The J gene is TRBJ1-5, the V gene TRBV12-3 or TRBV12-4; TRBD1 matches at 9 bases. The CDR3 here is CASSKQGATSNQPQHF. As DNA, the CDR3 is TGTGCCAGCAGCAAACAGGGGGCGACGAGCAATCAGCCCCAGCATTTT.